The next 25 T cell receptor beta chains were all read from a single sample in a study of T cell clonotyping in hematopoietic cell transplantation. Libraries were prepared by immunoSEQ multiplex PCR; TCRdb keeps only in-frame clonotypes and omits some of them. This table has roughly 3,000 clones, about 83% appearing once. Sequences were derived from PBMCs, sampled 180 days after allogeneic stem cell transplant. The receptors derive from a female patient in her 40s who had an allogeneic stem cell transplant from a related donor, so T cells may come from the graft donor. Some clones in this sample may be carry-over from other donors' samples.

The chain couples TRBV6-1 to TRBJ1-2; D is undetermined. CDR1 is MNHNS, CDR2 SASEGT, per germline. The CDR3 runs 15 residues. Trimming took 0 bases from V and 4 from J, leaving 12 bases between them. The CDR3 here is CASSEARGAGYGYTF. DNA for the CDR3: TGTGCCAGCAGTGAAGCCAGAGGAGCCGGCTATGGCTACACCTTC.

About this clone itself: Other DNA sequences in the same sample also yield this CDR3. This chain links TRBV9 with TRBJ2-5; D perhaps matches TRBD1 (5 bases). Germline CDR1 is SGDLS and CDR2 is YYNGEE. This CDR3 comprises 13 residues. Trimming left V 0 bases short and J 5 bases short, with 8 bases between. The CDR3 nucleotides read TGTGCCAGCAGCGTAGCTAGGGGTGAGACCCAGTACTTC. Its protein is CASSVARGETQYF.

This chain links TRBV29-1 with TRBJ2-5; tentatively, D is TRBD1 or TRBD2 (5 bases each). V gave up 4 bases and J gave up 2 bases, with 23 bases separating them. Per germline, CDR1 SQVTM and CDR2 ANQGSEA. The CDR3 spans 17 residues. The DNA for the CDR3 is TGCAGCGTTGGATTAGGAGGATTCTCGGGGCGACAAGAGACCCAGTACTTC. It is translated as CSVGLGGFSGRQETQYF. Variable domain in full (rest from reference TRBV29-1 and TRBJ2-5): SAVISQKPSRDICQRGTSLTIQCQVDSQVTMMFWYRQQPGQSLTLIATANQGSEATYESGFVIDKFPISRPNLTFSTLTVSNMSPEDSSIYLCSVGLGGFSGRQETQYFGPGTRLLVL.

The rearrangement joins TRBV25-1 to TRBJ2-1, with TRBD2 matching over 8 bases. Trimming at V came to 8 bases and at J to 4 bases, leaving 7 bases not matched to a gene. CDR3 length: 14 amino acids. Germline CDR1 reads MGHDK; CDR2 reads SYGVNS. The CDR3 region is CASLRAGAYNEQFF. In nucleotides, the CDR3 is TGTGCCAGCCTACGAGCGGGAGCTTACAATGAGCAGTTCTTC.

This rearrangement joins TRBV2 to TRBJ1-2; no firm D call. Germline CDR1 reads SNHLY; CDR2 reads FYNNEI. This CDR3 comprises 17 residues. Trimming cost V 2 bases and J 2 bases, with 18 bases left between them. CDR3 in DNA: TGTGCCAGCAGTGAAAAGATAGGGCAGGCCGGGAACTATGGCTACACCTTC. This sequence encodes CASSEKIGQAGNYGYTF.

Worth noting for this clone: Distinct nucleotide sequences in the sample also encode this CDR3. This chain uses TRBV5-6 with TRBJ1-1, with unresolved D. The CDR3 runs to 14 residues. Germline CDR1 reads SGHDT; CDR2 reads YYEEEE. V gave up 2 bases and J gave up 1 base, with 9 bases separating them. This CDR3 reads CASSFPGENTEAFF. CDR3 DNA: TGTGCCAGCAGCTTCCCGGGTGAGAACACTGAAGCTTTCTTT.

The chain couples TRBV27 to TRBJ2-2, with 8 bases matching TRBD2. The CDR3 contains 16 residues. V was pared by 6 bases and J by 3 bases, with 9 bases of the junction left unmatched. Germline loops: CDR1 MNHEY, CDR2 SMNVEV (reference sequence). The chain's CDR3 is CASRPTSGRYTGELFF. CDR3 DNA: TGTGCCAGCAGGCCCACTAGCGGTCGATACACCGGGGAGCTGTTTTTT.

V and J are TRBV6-5 and TRBJ1-2; 8 nucleotides match TRBD1. This CDR3 spans 13 amino acids. Germline V lookup: CDR1 MNHEY, CDR2 SVGAGI. V shed 8 bases and J 4 bases; nucleotides not matched to a gene: 6. The CDR3 DNA reads as TGTGCCAGCTCCGGGACAGGACTCTATGGCTACACCTTC. Translation gives CASSGTGLYGYTF.

The chain recombines TRBV5-1 with TRBJ1-1; 9 nucleotides match TRBD1. This CDR3 is built from 17 residues. J lost 1 base, V lost 4 bases, and 11 bases had no gene match. Germline CDR1 reads SGHRS; CDR2 reads YFSETQ. CDR3 DNA: TGCGCCAGCAGCGTAAATACAGGGGGCGCACGGAACACTGAAGCTTTCTTT. It specifies CASSVNTGGARNTEAFF.

The CDR3 nucleotides read TGTGCCAGCAGTGAGGGGACAGGGTCCTACGAGCAGTACTTC. Encoded protein: CASSEGTGSYEQYF. The chain has TRBV6-1 and TRBJ2-7, with TRBD1 matching over 9 bases. The J segment lost 1 base and the V segment lost 3 bases, leaving 1 base of the junction unmatched. The V gene's germline CDR1 is MNHNS and CDR2 SASEGT. The CDR3 totals 14 residues.

The chain joins TRBV7-6 to TRBJ2-1; TRBD2 matches 7 bases. Germline loops: CDR1 SGHVS, CDR2 FNYEAQ. The J segment lost 2 bases and the V segment lost 5 bases, leaving 12 bases of the junction unmatched. This CDR3 spans 17 amino acids. The CDR3 DNA is TGTGCCAGCAGCCCCCGTCAACGGGAGGTCCCCTACAATGAGCAGTTCTTC. It encodes CASSPRQREVPYNEQFF.

V and J are TRBV6-1 and TRBJ1-4, with D possibly being TRBD1 (5 bases). Per germline, CDR1 MNHNS and CDR2 SASEGT. This CDR3 is 13 amino acids long. The V end lost 5 bases, the J end lost 8 bases, and 12 bases lay between the germline ends. The CDR3 sequence is CASSRDRGEKLFF. The CDR3 coding sequence is TGTGCCAGCAGTCGGGACCGAGGCGAAAAACTGTTTTTT.

This rearrangement joins TRBV30 to TRBJ1-3, with unresolved D. Trimming left V 4 bases short and J 1 base short, with 8 bases between. CDR3 size: 13 residues. Per germline, CDR1 GTSNPN and CDR2 SVGIG (reference sequence). The CDR3: CAWNRGSGNTIYF. Written as DNA, the CDR3 is TGTGCCTGGAATCGAGGGTCTGGAAACACCATATATTTT.

The V gene is TRBV4-1, the J gene TRBJ1-5; TRBD1 agrees at 10 bases. The germline gives CDR1 MGHRA, CDR2 YSYEKL. The CDR3 runs 14 residues. J was trimmed by 6 bases and V by 4 bases; bases with no gene match: 3. CDR3 amino acids: CASSLDRGRQPQHF. The CDR3 DNA reads TGCGCCAGCAGCCTAGACAGGGGGCGTCAGCCCCAGCATTTT.

J is TRBJ2-3 and V is TRBV10-1; D remains unclear. V was cut by 6 bases and J by 2 bases, with 9 bases left in between. CDR1 is WNHNN and CDR2 is SYGVQD in the germline V gene (reference sequence). The CDR3 totals 13 residues. CDR3 residues: CASRSEDTDTQYF. In nucleotides, the CDR3 is TGCGCCAGCAGGTCCGAGGACACAGATACGCAGTATTTT.

The V call is TRBV29-1, the J call TRBJ1-1; 8 bases are shared with TRBD1. Germline V lookup: CDR1 SQVTM, CDR2 ANQGSEA. This CDR3 comprises 13 residues. V lost 6 bases, J lost 6 bases, and 9 bases stayed unmatched. CDR3 bases: TGCAGCGTCAAGACAGGGGAGTACGCTGAAGCTTTCTTT. Translated: CSVKTGEYAEAFF.

Here the CDR3 DNA reads TGCGCCAGCAGCTTGGAAACAGGGAGAACTGAAGCTTTCTTT. Its protein is CASSLETGRTEAFF. The chain couples TRBV5-1 to TRBJ1-1, with D tentatively TRBD1 (6 bases). Germline V gene data show CDR1 as SGHRS and CDR2 as YFSETQ. Trimming removed 0 bases at V and 5 bases at J, with 11 bases between. CDR3 size: 14 residues.

The chain combines TRBV4-2 with TRBJ2-2; D is unresolved. Germline V gene sequence: CDR1 LGHNA, CDR2 YNFKEQ. The CDR3 is 13 amino acids. Trimming stripped 3 bases from V and 7 bases from J, with 9 bases between. The CDR3 DNA follows: TGTGCCAGCAGCCACCCTCGCATCGGGGAGCTGTTTTTT. Residues: CASSHPRIGELFF.

This rearrangement joins TRBV5-6 to TRBJ2-7; 8 bases agree with TRBD1. CDR1 SGHDT and CDR2 YYEEEE come from the germline V gene. With 10 bases clipped from V and 3 bases from J, the junction kept 12 bases outside the gene matches. This CDR3 has 14 residues. CDR3 in amino acids: CASQGAAGVYEQYF. The CDR3, as DNA: TGTGCCTCTCAGGGGGCAGCAGGCGTCTACGAGCAGTACTTC.

This chain links TRBV18 with TRBJ1-2; TRBD1 is a possible D gene (5 bases). Germline assignment: CDR1 KGHSH and CDR2 LQKENI. V gave up 3 bases and J gave up 4 bases, with 21 bases separating them. This CDR3 region has 17 residues. CDR3 DNA sequence: TGTGCCAGCTCACCTCTCCACAAGGGACTTGATGTCTATGGCTACACCTTC. Protein: CASSPLHKGLDVYGYTF.

This clone has a handful of counts. The chain has TRBV14 and TRBJ2-7; no reliable D call. This CDR3 is built from 13 residues. CDR1 and CDR2 from the germline V gene are SGHDN and FVKESK. Between the trimmed V and J ends, which lost 6 bases and 0 bases, there was a span of 9 bases. The CDR3 nucleotides are TGTGCCAGCAGTCCCGACATCTCCTACGAGCAGTACTTC. It is translated as CASSPDISYEQYF.

The chain has TRBV7-9 and TRBJ2-3; 9 nucleotides line up with TRBD2. This CDR3 contains 15 residues. Per the germline V gene, CDR1 is SEHNR and CDR2 is FQNEAQ (reference sequence). Trimming took 1 base from V and 4 from J; bases not matched to a gene: 3. CDR3 bases: TGTGCCAGCAGCTTAGGAAGCGGGAGGTCAGATACGCAGTATTTT. The encoded protein is CASSLGSGRSDTQYF.

The chain recombines TRBV6-1 with TRBJ2-2; the match to TRBD1 covers 7 bases. This CDR3 is built from 15 residues. Germline V gene data show CDR1 as MNHNS and CDR2 as SASEGT. The trim removed 3 bases at V and 6 bases at J, leaving 7 bases unmatched. The CDR3 spells CASSDLQGWSGELFF. CDR3 sequence (DNA): TGTGCCAGCAGTGATCTACAGGGGTGGTCCGGGGAGCTGTTTTTT.

This rearrangement joins TRBV16 to TRBJ1-2; D gene uncertain. V was trimmed by 0 bases and J by 4 bases, leaving 9 bases between them. CDR1 and CDR2 (germline): KGHSY, FQNENV. The CDR3 spans 14 residues. CDR3 coding DNA: TGTGCCAGCAGCCAATCGGGCATCCTCTATGGCTACACCTTC. Its translation: CASSQSGILYGYTF.

The gene calls are TRBV7-9 and TRBJ2-5; 8 nucleotides align to TRBD1. The length of the CDR3 is 14 residues. Per germline, CDR1 SEHNR and CDR2 FQNEAQ (reference sequence). The junction had 9 bases not matched to a gene; V was cut back by 8 bases and J by 4 bases. DNA for the CDR3: TGTGCCAGCCGCGACCGGACAGGGCCAGAGACCCAGTACTTC. It specifies CASRDRTGPETQYF.